The sequence of this TCR delta chain was determined in a study of Vδ1+ human thymocytes. Regarding this clone: Its antigen remains unknown.

The CDR3 covers 18 residues. Between the trimmed V and J ends, which lost 0 bases and 1 base, there was a span of 18 bases. Germline CDR1 TSWWSYY, CDR2 QGS. Study observations and caveats: In the thymus, TRG and TRD repertoires looked highly polyclonal with Gaussian CDR3 lengths.

RNA was extracted from the cells and then reverse transcribed. The CDR3 regions were amplified by multiplex PCR from V-gene primers to a constant-region primer. TCRdb processed the multiplex PCR reads again with the CATT caller. The sample consists of about 73,000 delta-chain clones, approximately 30% of them appearing once. The V gene is TRDV1, the J gene TRDJ1, with D unclear. The sequencing sample was made of Vdelta1+ gamma-delta thymocytes from the thymus. Subset noted: FACS-sorted CD3+ TCRalphabeta- TCRVdelta1+ TCRVdelta2- thymocytes. This TCR derives from a boy younger than two who had congenital heart surgery. The CDR3 spells CALGELENPLHATDKLIF. DNA for the CDR3: TGTGCTCTTGGGGAACTAGAGAACCCTTTACATGCCACCGATAAACTCATCTTT.